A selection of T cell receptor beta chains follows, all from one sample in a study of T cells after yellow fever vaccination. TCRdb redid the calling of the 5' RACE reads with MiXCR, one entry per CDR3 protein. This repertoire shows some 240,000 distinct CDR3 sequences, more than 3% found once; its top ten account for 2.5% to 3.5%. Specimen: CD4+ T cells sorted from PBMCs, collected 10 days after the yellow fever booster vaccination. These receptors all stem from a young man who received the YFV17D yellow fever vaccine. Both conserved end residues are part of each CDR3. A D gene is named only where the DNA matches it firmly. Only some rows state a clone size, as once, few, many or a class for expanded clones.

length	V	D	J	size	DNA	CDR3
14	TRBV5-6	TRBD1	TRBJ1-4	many	TGTGCCAGCAGCCGAACAGGGGGCGATGAAAAACTGTTTTTT	CASSRTGGDEKLFF
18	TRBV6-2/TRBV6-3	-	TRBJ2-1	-	TGTGCCAGCAGTTACTCACCGGGACGGAATACTGAATGGTATGAGCAGTTCTTC	CASSYSPGRNTEWYEQFF
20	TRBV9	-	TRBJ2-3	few	TGTGCCAGCAGCGTATCGACCCGAGTATACAGGCCCCAAAGCACAGATACGCAGTATTTT	CASSVSTRVYRPQSTDTQYF
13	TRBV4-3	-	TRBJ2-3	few	TGCGCCAGCAGCCTGCAGATGACAGATACGCAGTATTTT	CASSLQMTDTQYF
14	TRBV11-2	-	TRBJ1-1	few	TGTGCCAGCAGCTACCACGTGTTGAACACTGAAGCTTTCTTT	CASSYHVLNTEAFF
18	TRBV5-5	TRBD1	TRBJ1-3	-	TGTGCCAGCAGCCGGACGACAGGGGCGAATTCGGGCGGAAACACCATATATTTT	CASSRTTGANSGGNTIYF
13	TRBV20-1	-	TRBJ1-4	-	TGCAGTGCTAGTGTCGGGGCGTTTGAAAAACTGTTTTTT	CSASVGAFEKLFF
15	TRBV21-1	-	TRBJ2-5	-	TGTGCCAGCAGCCTCCGACAGTGTCCACAAGAGACCCAGTACTTC	CASSLRQCPQETQYF
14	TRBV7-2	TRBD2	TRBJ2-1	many	TGTGCCAGCAAGGCTAGCGGAACCTACAATGAGCAGTTCTTC	CASKASGTYNEQFF
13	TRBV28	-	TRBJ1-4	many	TGTGCCAGCAGTTTATCCATCCAAGGAAAACTGTTTTTT	CASSLSIQGKLFF
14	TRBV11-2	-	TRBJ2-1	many	TGTGCCAGCAGCCCGGTTGGGGAGACGGGCGAGCAGTTCTTC	CASSPVGETGEQFF
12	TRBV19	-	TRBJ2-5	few	TGTGCCAGTGCCCAGAGGGATGGGACCCAGTACTTC	CASAQRDGTQYF
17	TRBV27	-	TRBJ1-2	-	TGTGCCAGCAGTGCCCGACAGCCCTCGACACATATCTATGGCTACACCTTC	CASSARQPSTHIYGYTF
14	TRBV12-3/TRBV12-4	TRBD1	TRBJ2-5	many	TGTGCCAGCAGCCCGACAGGGTTTGAGGAGACCCAGTACTTC	CASSPTGFEETQYF
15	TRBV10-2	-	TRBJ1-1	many	TGCGCCAGCAGTGTTGGGGCGGGGGCGCATACTGAAGCTTTCTTT	CASSVGAGAHTEAFF
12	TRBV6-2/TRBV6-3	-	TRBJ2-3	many	TGTGCCAGCAGTTACAGGGAAGATACGCAGTATTTT	CASSYREDTQYF
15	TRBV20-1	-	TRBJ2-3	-	TGCAGTGCTAGGTTTCAGGGCCGGGGCACAGATACGCAGTATTTT	CSARFQGRGTDTQYF
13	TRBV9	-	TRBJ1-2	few	TGTGCCAGCAGCGTAGGAGTCCGTTCCGGCTACACCTTC	CASSVGVRSGYTF
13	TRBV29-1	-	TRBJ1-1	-	TGCAGCGCCGGGTGGGGGTCGGACACTGAAGCTTTCTTT	CSAGWGSDTEAFF
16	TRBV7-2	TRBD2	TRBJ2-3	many	TGTGCCAGCAGCTTAGTCGGGGGGGGTAGCACAGATACGCAGTATTTT	CASSLVGGGSTDTQYF
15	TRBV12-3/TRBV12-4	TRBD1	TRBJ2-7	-	TGTGCCAGCAGTTCTCCCCCGACAGGGACCTACGAGCAGTACTTC	CASSSPPTGTYEQYF
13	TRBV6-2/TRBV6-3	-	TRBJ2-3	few	TGTGCCAGCAGTGACCTTCAGGGGGATACGCAGTATTTT	CASSDLQGDTQYF
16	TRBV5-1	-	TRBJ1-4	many	TGCGCCAGCAGCTTGGAGGTTGTAGGGCTAGGAGAAAAACTGTTTTTT	CASSLEVVGLGEKLFF
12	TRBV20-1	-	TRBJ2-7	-	TGCAGTGCCGCCCGGGACTCCTACGAGCAGTACTTC	CSAARDSYEQYF
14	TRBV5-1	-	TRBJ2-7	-	TGCGCCAGCAGCTTGGACAGGTGGACCTACGAGCAGTACTTC	CASSLDRWTYEQYF
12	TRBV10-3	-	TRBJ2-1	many	TGTGCCATCAGTGACTCGGCGGGCGAGCAGTTCTTC	CAISDSAGEQFF
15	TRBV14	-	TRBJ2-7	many	TGTGCCAGCAGCCAAGATCTCTCGTACTCCTACGAGCAGTACTTC	CASSQDLSYSYEQYF
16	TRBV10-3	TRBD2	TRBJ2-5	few	TGTGCCATCAGTGAGTCGGCTAGCGGGGTCCTCGGGACCCAGTACTTC	CAISESASGVLGTQYF
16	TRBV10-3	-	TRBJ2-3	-	TGTGCCATCAGTGACGGTGGGGCGGGGCTCACAGATACGCAGTATTTT	CAISDGGAGLTDTQYF
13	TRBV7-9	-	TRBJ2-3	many	TGTGCCAGCAGCTTAGCGGTTGGAGATACGCAGTATTTT	CASSLAVGDTQYF
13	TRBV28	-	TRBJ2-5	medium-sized	TGTGCCAGCAGGCCACAGGGAAAAGAGACCCAGTACTTC	CASRPQGKETQYF